The present T cell receptor beta chain was sequenced within a study of blood T cell repertoires in COVID-19. Germline-derived CDR1 and CDR2 are SEHNR and FQNEAQ (reference sequence). Trimming left V 1 base short and J 3 bases short, with 9 bases between. The CDR3 sequence is 15 residues long. As handled by the study authors: Amplification from reference gene primers served as the basis for estimated nucleated cell counts. Sequencing used immunoSEQ multiplex PCR; TCRdb keeps in-frame clones, though not all of them. D and trimming were read from the DNA, whereas the V and J calls and clone size are those reported in that table. Here the sample spans about 480,000 clones, around nine tenths being singletons. Individuals drawn from 24 US areas were about 18 to 90 years old.

Sequenced input: PBMCs or T cells enriched from blood (not recorded which). This sequence was found in a woman aged 18-35 years with acute COVID-19. This chain uses TRBV7-9 with TRBJ1-4; D unclear. The CDR3 DNA reads as TGTGCCAGCAGCTTAGATCGGTTATCTAATGAAAAACTGTTTTTT. Translation gives CASSLDRLSNEKLFF.